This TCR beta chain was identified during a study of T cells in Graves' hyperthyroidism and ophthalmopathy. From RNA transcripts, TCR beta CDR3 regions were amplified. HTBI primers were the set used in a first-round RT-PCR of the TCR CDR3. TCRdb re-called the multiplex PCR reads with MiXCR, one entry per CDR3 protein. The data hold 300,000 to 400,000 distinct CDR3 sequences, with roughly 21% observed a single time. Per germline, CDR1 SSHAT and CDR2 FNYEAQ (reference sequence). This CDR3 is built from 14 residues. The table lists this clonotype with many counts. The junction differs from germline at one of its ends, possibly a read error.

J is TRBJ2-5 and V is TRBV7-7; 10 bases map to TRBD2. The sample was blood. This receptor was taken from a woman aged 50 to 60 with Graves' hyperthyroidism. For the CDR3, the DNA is TGTGCTAGCAGTGCTAGCGGGAGCCAAGAGACCCAGTACTTC. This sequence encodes CASSASGSQETQYF.